The rows below give T cell receptor beta chains drawn from one sample of a study of beta chain features in type 1 diabetes. The table came from immunoSEQ multiplex PCR; TCRdb's copy has only in-frame clones and leaves some out. Among around 70,000 clones listed, more than 45% were seen once. Material for sequencing was central memory CD4+ T cells from blood. These receptors were obtained from a man between 25 and 39 years old with type 1 diabetes. Both conserved end residues are part of each CDR3. Fields, in order: J gene, clone size, V gene, D gene, CDR3 DNA, CDR3 protein. D genes are given only for firm matches. Where a row states a size, it is once, few, many or the class of an expanded clone; other rows omit it.

TRBJ2-5 | few | TRBV4-2 | TRBD2 | TGTGCCAGCAGCCAAGGGACTAGCGGGGGGACTAAGACCCAGTACTTC | CASSQGTSGGTKTQYF
TRBJ1-2 | few | TRBV7-8 | . | TGTGCCAGCAGCCCCGACATCTATGGCTACACCTTC | CASSPDIYGYTF
TRBJ2-7 | . | TRBV29-1 | TRBD1 | TGCAGCGTTCCTGGTACCGGGACAGGGGGCTCCTACGAGCAGTACTTC | CSVPGTGTGGSYEQYF
TRBJ2-2 | . | TRBV30 | . | TGTGCCTGGAGTCAAAGCGAAGGCGGGGAGCTGTTTTTT | CAWSQSEGGELFF
TRBJ1-1 | few | TRBV2 | TRBD1 | TGTGCCAGCAGTGAACCCCGGGACAGGCCGAACACTGAAGCTTTCTTT | CASSEPRDRPNTEAFF
TRBJ1-5 | . | TRBV2 | . | TGTGCCAGCAGCCTCATAACGGGGGTGAGTCAGCCCCAGCATTTT | CASSLITGVSQPQHF
TRBJ1-2 | . | TRBV11-2 | TRBD1 | TGTGCCAGCAGCGGGGACAGGGGCTATGGCTACACCTTC | CASSGDRGYGYTF
TRBJ2-7 | few | TRBV5-4 | TRBD1 | TGTGCCAGCAGAATGGACAGGGCTGCCTCCGAGCAGTACTTC | CASRMDRAASEQYF
TRBJ2-3 | few | TRBV29-1 | . | TGCAGCGTTGACATGCAGGATAGCACAGATACGCAGTATTTT | CSVDMQDSTDTQYF
TRBJ2-1 | . | TRBV19 | . | TGTGCCAGTAGTAGAAGAGACAATGAGCAGTTCTTC | CASSRRDNEQFF
TRBJ1-4 | few | TRBV30 | TRBD1 | TGTGCCTGGAGTCGGGACAGTAATGAAAAACTGTTTTTT | CAWSRDSNEKLFF
TRBJ2-4 | . | TRBV30 | TRBD2 | TGTGCCTGGGGTAGCGGGAAAAAAAACATTCAGTACTTC | CAWGSGKKNIQYF
TRBJ2-3 | . | TRBV5-8 | TRBD2 | TGTGCCAGCAGCTTGGGGCGGGGGGGCCCGAGCACAGATACGCAGTATTTT | CASSLGRGGPSTDTQYF
TRBJ1-6 | few | TRBV19 | . | TGTGCCACCCGAGATGAATCCTATAATTCACCCCTCCACTTT | CATRDESYNSPLHF
TRBJ1-1 | . | TRBV13 | TRBD1 | TGTGCCAGCAGCCGGACAGGGGGCATTATATCTGAAGCTTTCTTT | CASSRTGGIISEAFF
TRBJ2-7 | once | TRBV5-5 | . | TGTGCCAGCAGCTTGGGACGGGACACCCACTACGAGCAGTACTTC | CASSLGRDTHYEQYF
TRBJ1-5 | . | TRBV29-1 | TRBD1 | TGCAGCGTTGAACCAGGGGGCGGTCAGCCCCAGCATTTT | CSVEPGGGQPQHF
TRBJ1-4 | few | TRBV7-9 | . | TGTGCCAGCAGCTTTTTGTCCCCCTATAATGAAAAACTGTTTTTT | CASSFLSPYNEKLFF
TRBJ2-7 | few | TRBV27 | . | TGTGCCAGCAGCTGGGCCTTGATGGGCGGGTACGAGCAGTACTTC | CASSWALMGGYEQYF
TRBJ2-7 | . | TRBV5-4 | TRBD1 | TGTGCCAGCAGCTTACCCGGGACAGGGTCCTCCTACGAGCAGTACTTC | CASSLPGTGSSYEQYF
TRBJ1-4 | . | TRBV5-4 | . | TGTGCCAGCAGCTTGGCCGACGGGAATGAAAAACTGTTTTTT | CASSLADGNEKLFF
TRBJ1-3 | . | TRBV19 | TRBD1 | TGTGCCAGTAGTTCCGGACAGGGGGGAAACACCATATATTTT | CASSSGQGGNTIYF
TRBJ2-2 | . | TRBV4-1 | . | TGCGCCAGCAGCCCCGGACACGGCCCGAACACCGGGGAGCTGTTTTTT | CASSPGHGPNTGELFF
TRBJ2-7 | once | TRBV5-1 | . | TGCGCCAGCAGCTTGGCCCCAGGGCCAACCTACGAGCAGTACTTC | CASSLAPGPTYEQYF
TRBJ2-7 | . | TRBV6-5 | TRBD2 | TGTGCCAGCAGCCGCGGGGGCTACGAGCAGTACTTC | CASSRGGYEQYF
TRBJ1-6 | . | TRBV9 | . | TGTGCCAGCAGCGAAGGCGAGGGTACCCTCCACTTT | CASSEGEGTLHF
TRBJ2-7 | . | TRBV7-9 | . | TGTGCCAGCACCACCCTGGGGACATCTTACTACGAGCAGTACTTC | CASTTLGTSYYEQYF
TRBJ2-5 | few | TRBV10-2 | TRBD1 | TGCGCCAGCAGTGAAGTGTCAGGGGGCGAAGAGACCCAGTACTTC | CASSEVSGGEETQYF
TRBJ2-3 | . | TRBV4-2 | TRBD2 | TGTGCCAGCAGCCAGTCCTTAGCGGGAGGTGGGGATACGCAGTATTTT | CASSQSLAGGGDTQYF
TRBJ1-4 | few | TRBV2 | . | TGTGCCAGCATCCGGGGATTTGGGGAAAAACTGTTTTTT | CASIRGFGEKLFF
TRBJ2-5 | . | TRBV25-1 | TRBD1 | TGTGCCAGCAGTGAGGCCGGGACAGGAGGTGTCAGAGAGACCCAGTACTTC | CASSEAGTGGVRETQYF
TRBJ1-2 | . | TRBV7-9 | . | TGTGCCAGCAGCTTAGTAAGGGGGACGGCGATCACCTTC | CASSLVRGTAITF
TRBJ2-6 | . | TRBV28 | TRBD1 | TGTGCCAGCAGGATTACAGGGGGCTCTGGGGCCAACGTCCTGACTTTC | CASRITGGSGANVLTF
TRBJ2-2 | . | TRBV12-5 | . | TGTGCTAGTGGACTAGGAAACACCGGGGAGCTGTTTTTT | CASGLGNTGELFF
TRBJ2-6 | . | TRBV5-1 | TRBD2 | TGCGCCAGCAGCATAACTAGCGGCATCTCTGGGGCCAACGTCCTGACTTTC | CASSITSGISGANVLTF
TRBJ2-3 | few | TRBV6-5 | . | TGTGCCAGCAGTTACCCAGGGGCAGATACGCAGTATTTT | CASSYPGADTQYF
TRBJ1-1 | . | TRBV7-9 | . | TGTGCCAGCAGCCGAGGAAGACAGGCTGGCACTGAAGCTTTCTTT | CASSRGRQAGTEAFF
TRBJ2-7 | . | TRBV11-3 | TRBD1 | TGTGCCAGCAGCTTAGGACAGGGGGCCTACGAGCAGTACTTC | CASSLGQGAYEQYF
TRBJ2-1 | few | TRBV19 | TRBD2 | TGTGCCAGTAGTATAAAACTAGCGGGAGGGTATGAGCAGTTCTTC | CASSIKLAGGYEQFF